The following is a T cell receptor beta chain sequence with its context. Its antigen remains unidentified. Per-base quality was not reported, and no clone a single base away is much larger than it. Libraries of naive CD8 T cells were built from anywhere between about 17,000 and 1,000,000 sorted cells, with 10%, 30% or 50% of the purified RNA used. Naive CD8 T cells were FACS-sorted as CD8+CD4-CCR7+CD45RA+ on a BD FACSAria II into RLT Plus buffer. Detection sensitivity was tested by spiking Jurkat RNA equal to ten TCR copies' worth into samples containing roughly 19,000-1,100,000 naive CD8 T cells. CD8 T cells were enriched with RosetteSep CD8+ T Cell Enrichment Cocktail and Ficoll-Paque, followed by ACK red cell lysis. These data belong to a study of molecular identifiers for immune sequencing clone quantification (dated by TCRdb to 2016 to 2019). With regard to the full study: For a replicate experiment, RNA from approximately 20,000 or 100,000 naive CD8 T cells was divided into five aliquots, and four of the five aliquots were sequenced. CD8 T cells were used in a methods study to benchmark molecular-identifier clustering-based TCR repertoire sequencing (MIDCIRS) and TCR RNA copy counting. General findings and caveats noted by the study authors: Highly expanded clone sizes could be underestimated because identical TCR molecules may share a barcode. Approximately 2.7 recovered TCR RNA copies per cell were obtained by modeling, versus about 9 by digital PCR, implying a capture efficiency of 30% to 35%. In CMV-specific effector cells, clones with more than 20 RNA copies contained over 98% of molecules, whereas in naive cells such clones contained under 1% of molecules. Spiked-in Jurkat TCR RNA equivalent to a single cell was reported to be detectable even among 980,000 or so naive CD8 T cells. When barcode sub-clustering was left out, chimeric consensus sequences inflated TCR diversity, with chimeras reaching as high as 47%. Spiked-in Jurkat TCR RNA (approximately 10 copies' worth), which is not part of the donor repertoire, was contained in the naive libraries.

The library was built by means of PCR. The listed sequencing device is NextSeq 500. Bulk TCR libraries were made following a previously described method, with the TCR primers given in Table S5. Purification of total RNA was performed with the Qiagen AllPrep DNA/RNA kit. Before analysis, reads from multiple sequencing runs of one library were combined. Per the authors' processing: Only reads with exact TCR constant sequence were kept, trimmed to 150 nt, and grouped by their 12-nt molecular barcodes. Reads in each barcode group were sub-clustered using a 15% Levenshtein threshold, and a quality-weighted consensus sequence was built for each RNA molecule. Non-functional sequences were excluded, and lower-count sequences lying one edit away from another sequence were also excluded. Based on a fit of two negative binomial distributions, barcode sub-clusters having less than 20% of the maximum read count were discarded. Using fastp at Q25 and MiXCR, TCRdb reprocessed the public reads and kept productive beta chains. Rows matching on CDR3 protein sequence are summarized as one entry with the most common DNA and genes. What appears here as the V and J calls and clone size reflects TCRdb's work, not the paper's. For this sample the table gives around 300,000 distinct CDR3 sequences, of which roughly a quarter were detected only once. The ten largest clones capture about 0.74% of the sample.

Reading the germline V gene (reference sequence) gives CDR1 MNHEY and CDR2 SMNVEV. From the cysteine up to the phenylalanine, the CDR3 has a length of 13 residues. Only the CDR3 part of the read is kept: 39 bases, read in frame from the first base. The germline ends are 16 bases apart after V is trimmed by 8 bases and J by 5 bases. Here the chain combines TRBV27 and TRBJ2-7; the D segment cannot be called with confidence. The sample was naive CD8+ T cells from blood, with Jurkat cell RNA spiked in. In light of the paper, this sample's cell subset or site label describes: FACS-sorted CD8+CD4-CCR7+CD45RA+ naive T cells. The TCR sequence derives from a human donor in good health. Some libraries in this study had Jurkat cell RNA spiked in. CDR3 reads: CASGVNSYHEQYF. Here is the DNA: TGTGCCAGCGGGGTGAATAGTTACCACGAGCAGTACTTC.